These T cell receptor beta chains were read from a single sample in a study of blood T cell repertoires in COVID-19. Only in-frame clones appear in the TCRdb table, and some are missing; sequencing was by immunoSEQ multiplex PCR. The table lists about 210,000 clones, approximately 80% of them singletons. The specimen sequenced was PBMCs or T cells enriched from blood (not recorded which). The receptor set was obtained from a man aged 30-40 years with acute COVID-19. The CDR3 runs from the conserved cysteine through the conserved F or W. Fields, in order: J gene, D gene, clone size, CDR3 length, V gene, CDR3 DNA, CDR3 protein. The D gene is left open where the match is weak. The size of a clone is reported for some rows only, either as once, few or many, or as a class for expanded clones.

TRBJ1-5,.,.,15,TRBV15,TGTGCCACCAGCAGTGGACTGTTCAGCAATCAGCCCCAGCATTTT,CATSSGLFSNQPQHF
TRBJ1-2,.,.,12,TRBV14,TGTGCCAGCAGCCGTGATCCAGGTGGCTACACCTTC,CASSRDPGGYTF
TRBJ2-2,TRBD2,.,15,TRBV4-1,TGCGCCAGCAGCCAGCGCGGGGGGAACACCGGGGAGCTGTTTTTT,CASSQRGGNTGELFF
TRBJ2-7,.,.,15,TRBV6-1,TGTGCCAGCAGTGAAGTGGTGGATGGGAGCGGCGAGCAGTACTTC,CASSEVVDGSGEQYF
TRBJ2-4,.,.,16,TRBV3-1/TRBV3-2,TGTGCCAGCAGCCAAATCGGGGGGCGAGCCAAAAACATTCAGTACTTC,CASSQIGGRAKNIQYF
TRBJ1-4,.,once,14,TRBV7-9,TGTGCCAGCAGCTTATCAGCAACTAATGAAAAACTGTTTTTT,CASSLSATNEKLFF
TRBJ1-1,.,.,13,TRBV2,TGTGCCAGCAGTGAAGGTGGGGCCAGGGAAGCTTTCTTT,CASSEGGAREAFF
TRBJ1-5,.,few,11,TRBV20-1,TGCAGTGCTCGCGGGTATCAGCCCCAGCATTTT,CSARGYQPQHF
TRBJ1-2,TRBD1,.,13,TRBV5-1,TGCGCCAGCAGCTCGAGGGACAGCGATGGCTACACCTTC,CASSSRDSDGYTF
TRBJ1-2,.,.,11,TRBV9,TGTGCCAGCAGTTGGGGGCGCGGCTACACCTTC,CASSWGRGYTF
TRBJ2-7,.,once,15,TRBV9,TGTGCCAGCAGCGTAGGCGGCTTTAGCTCCTACGAGCAGTACTTC,CASSVGGFSSYEQYF
TRBJ1-4,TRBD1,.,15,TRBV5-1,TGCGCCAGCAGCTCCAACAGGGGGCCCAATGAAAAACTGTTTTTT,CASSSNRGPNEKLFF
TRBJ2-6,TRBD1,.,13,TRBV12-3/TRBV12-4,TGTGCCAGCAGGATAGGACAGGGCAACGTCCTGACTTTC,CASRIGQGNVLTF
TRBJ2-7,TRBD2,.,13,TRBV19,TGTGCCAGTAGTATGCGGGGGGCGGAAGAGCAGTACTTC,CASSMRGAEEQYF
TRBJ1-5,.,few,15,TRBV20-1,TGCAGTGCTAGTCCCAGGAAAAAGCCACATCAGCCCCAGCATTTT,CSASPRKKPHQPQHF
TRBJ1-5,.,.,12,TRBV2,TGTGCCAGCAGCCCCACAGGACAGCCCCAGCATTTT,CASSPTGQPQHF
TRBJ2-3,TRBD2,many,15,TRBV6-4,TGTGCCAGCAGTGAGACTAGCGGGGGAACAGATACGCAGTATTTT,CASSETSGGTDTQYF
TRBJ2-3,.,.,14,TRBV24-1,TGTGCCACCAGTAGGGAGTACGGCACAGATACGCAGTATTTT,CATSREYGTDTQYF
TRBJ2-7,.,.,12,TRBV18,TGTGCCAGCTCGTCGAGCTCCTACGAGCAGTACTTC,CASSSSSYEQYF
TRBJ1-4,TRBD1,.,17,TRBV19,TGTGCCAGTAGTCCAAGACCTGCGGGACAGAGAAATGAAAAACTGTTTTTT,CASSPRPAGQRNEKLFF
TRBJ1-6,.,.,14,TRBV6-5,TGTGCCAGCAGAAGAGAACCCCGCGGATCACCCCTCCACTTT,CASRREPRGSPLHF
TRBJ2-5,.,.,13,TRBV12-3/TRBV12-4,TGTGCCAGCAGTCGGGACACACAAGAGACCCAGTACTTC,CASSRDTQETQYF
TRBJ1-5,.,.,14,TRBV18,TGTGCCAGCTCGCCGGACTCAAGCAATCAGCCCCAGCATTTT,CASSPDSSNQPQHF
TRBJ1-5,.,.,15,TRBV3-1/TRBV3-2,TGTGCCAGCAGCCCTAACCCGGGAGGGTATCAGCCCCAGCATTTT,CASSPNPGGYQPQHF
TRBJ1-5,TRBD1,.,15,TRBV18,TGTGCCAGCTCCCCCGGGACAGGTTGGACTCAGCCCCAGCATTTT,CASSPGTGWTQPQHF
TRBJ2-1,TRBD1,.,16,TRBV3-1/TRBV3-2,TGTGCCAGCAGCCGAGGACCGGGACAGACTCCCCTCGAGCAGTTCTTC,CASSRGPGQTPLEQFF
TRBJ1-2,.,.,12,TRBV10-2,TGCGCCAGCAGTGAGTCGCGGGATGGCTACACCTTC,CASSESRDGYTF
TRBJ2-3,.,.,15,TRBV9,TGTGCCAGCAGCGTATCTGGGGGCTACACAGATACGCAGTATTTT,CASSVSGGYTDTQYF
TRBJ2-7,.,.,12,TRBV5-6,TGTGCCAGCAGACAATCCCCTGGCGAGCAGTACTTC,CASRQSPGEQYF
TRBJ1-2,TRBD1,.,15,TRBV28,TGTGCCAGCAGTTTAGGCACAGGGGCCTTTTATGGCTACACCTTC,CASSLGTGAFYGYTF
TRBJ2-3,.,.,13,TRBV3-1/TRBV3-2,TGTGCCAGCAGACTGACAGGTTGGGATACGCAGTATTTT,CASRLTGWDTQYF
TRBJ2-5,.,.,12,TRBV2,TGTGCCAGCAGTTCTAGCGTAGAGACCCAGTACTTC,CASSSSVETQYF
TRBJ2-1,TRBD1,.,17,TRBV19,TGTGCCAGTAGTATAGATCGAGGGGGCGCTACCTACAATGAGCAGTTCTTC,CASSIDRGGATYNEQFF
TRBJ1-2,.,.,13,TRBV18,TGTGCCAGCTCACCTTCCGGGAACTATGGCTACACCTTC,CASSPSGNYGYTF
TRBJ1-1,TRBD1,once,17,TRBV5-4,TGTGCCAGCAGCTTGGTGGGGGACAGGGTGGTGAACACTGAAGCTTTCTTT,CASSLVGDRVVNTEAFF
TRBJ2-7,TRBD1,.,14,TRBV9,TGTGCCAGCAGCGTAGGTACAGGGGCCTACGAGCAGTACTTC,CASSVGTGAYEQYF
TRBJ1-1,TRBD1,.,14,TRBV29-1,TGCAGCGTTGTTGGTACGACAGGGGCAGTTGAAGCTTTCTTT,CSVVGTTGAVEAFF
TRBJ1-5,TRBD1,few,13,TRBV6-5,TGTGCCAGCAGGACAGGGGTCAATCAGCCCCAGCATTTT,CASRTGVNQPQHF
TRBJ1-1,.,.,15,TRBV24-1,TGTGCCACCAGTGATAGCGTGGGTGGGTCGGGTGAAGCTTTCTTT,CATSDSVGGSGEAFF
TRBJ1-3,TRBD1,.,16,TRBV4-1,TGCGCCAGCAGCCAAGAACAGGGGATATCTGGAAACACCATATATTTT,CASSQEQGISGNTIYF
TRBJ1-1,.,.,13,TRBV15,TGTGCCACCAGCAACAGCCCAGGGCTAGGAGCTTTCTTT,CATSNSPGLGAFF
TRBJ1-2,.,.,12,TRBV9,TGTGCCAGCAGCGTAGGAGTGCTTGGCTACACCTTC,CASSVGVLGYTF
TRBJ1-2,.,.,15,TRBV5-4,TGTGCCAGCACCTGGACATCCCATGGGGCCTATGGCTACACCTTC,CASTWTSHGAYGYTF
TRBJ1-2,TRBD1,.,13,TRBV4-1,TGCGCCAGCAGCCAAGATGGGGACAGGAGCTACACCTTC,CASSQDGDRSYTF
TRBJ1-4,TRBD1,.,15,TRBV5-4,TGTGCCAGCAGCTTGGCCAACAGGGGGGAAGAAAAACTGTTTTTT,CASSLANRGEEKLFF
TRBJ2-7,.,.,15,TRBV6-5,TGTGCCAGCAACCCCTCGAAGAGGGGGTCCTACGAGCAGTACTTC,CASNPSKRGSYEQYF
TRBJ1-5,TRBD1,.,17,TRBV18,TGTGCCAGCTCCCCCCAGGGGGCTTTGAGGAGCAATCAGCCCCAGCATTTT,CASSPQGALRSNQPQHF
TRBJ2-1,.,.,13,TRBV12-3/TRBV12-4,TGTGCCAGCAGTTTAGGCCCCCCGGGTGAGCAGTTCTTC,CASSLGPPGEQFF
TRBJ1-5,TRBD1,.,15,TRBV28,TGTGCCAGCACCCTAGGGGGCGCCTCAAGCCAGCCCCAGCATTTT,CASTLGGASSQPQHF
TRBJ2-3,.,.,16,TRBV9,TGTGCCAGCAGCCCATTGGGCTCCGTCAACACAGATACGCAGTATTTT,CASSPLGSVNTDTQYF
TRBJ2-1,TRBD2,.,16,TRBV7-2,TGTGCCAGCAGCTCCACTTGGGCTAGCGGAAGGTATGAGCAGTTCTTC,CASSSTWASGRYEQFF
TRBJ1-2,TRBD1,.,15,TRBV23-1,TGCGCCAGCAGTCAATGGGACAGGGGGCCGGGTGGCTACACCTTC,CASSQWDRGPGGYTF
TRBJ2-7,TRBD2,.,14,TRBV11-2,TGTGCCAGCAGCTTAATTAGCGGGGCTGGCGAGCAGTACTTC,CASSLISGAGEQYF
TRBJ2-3,.,once,16,TRBV19,.,CASSMGQGFLADTQYF
TRBJ2-1,TRBD2,.,15,TRBV11-3,TGTGCCAGCAGCTTGGAACTAGCGGGCGCCAATGAGCAGTTCTTC,CASSLELAGANEQFF
TRBJ1-1,.,.,13,TRBV9,TGTGCCAGCAGCGGATGGGGGGACACTGAAGCTTTCTTT,CASSGWGDTEAFF
TRBJ1-2,.,.,14,TRBV3-1/TRBV3-2,TGTGCCAGCAGCCAACAGGGGCAGGTCTATGGCTACACCTTC,CASSQQGQVYGYTF
TRBJ1-6,.,.,16,TRBV27,TGTGCCAGTCAGACAGGCCTAGTCTCCTATAATTCACCCCTCCACTTT,CASQTGLVSYNSPLHF
TRBJ1-6,TRBD1,.,14,TRBV27,TGTGCCACCAGAAGGACAGGGGCTAATTCACCCCTCCACTTT,CATRRTGANSPLHF
TRBJ2-1,TRBD2,.,16,TRBV9,TGTGCCAGCAGCGTAGGCACTAGCGGGTATTACAATGAGCAGTTCTTC,CASSVGTSGYYNEQFF